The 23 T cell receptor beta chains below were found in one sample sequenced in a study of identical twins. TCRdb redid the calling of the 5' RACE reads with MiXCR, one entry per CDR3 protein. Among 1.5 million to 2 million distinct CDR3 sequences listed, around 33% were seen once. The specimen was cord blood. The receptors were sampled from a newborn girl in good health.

In nucleotides, the CDR3 is TGTGCCTGGAGTATATACAATGAGCAGTTCTTC. It translates to CAWSIYNEQFF. V gene TRBV30 combines with J gene TRBJ2-1; D not certain. This CDR3 has 11 amino acids. The germline V gene has CDR1 GTSNPN and CDR2 SVGIG (reference sequence). Trimming left V 2 bases short and J 4 bases short, with 3 bases between.

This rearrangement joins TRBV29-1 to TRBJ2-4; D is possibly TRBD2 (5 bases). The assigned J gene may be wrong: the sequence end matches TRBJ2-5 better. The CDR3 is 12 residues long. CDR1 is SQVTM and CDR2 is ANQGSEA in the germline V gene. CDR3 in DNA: TGCAGCGTTGAAGATCTAGGGAGGACCCAGTACTTC. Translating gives CSVEDLGRTQYF.

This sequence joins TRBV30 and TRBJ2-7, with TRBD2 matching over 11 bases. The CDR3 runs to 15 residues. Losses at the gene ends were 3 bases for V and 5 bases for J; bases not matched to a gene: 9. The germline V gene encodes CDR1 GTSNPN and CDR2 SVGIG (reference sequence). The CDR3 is CAWSPGTSGRDEQYF. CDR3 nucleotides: TGTGCCTGGAGCCCTGGCACTAGCGGGAGAGACGAGCAGTACTTC. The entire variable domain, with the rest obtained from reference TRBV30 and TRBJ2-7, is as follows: SQTIHQWPATLVQPVGSPLSLECTVEGTSNPNLYWYRQAAGRGLQLLFYSVGIGQISSEVPQNLSASRPQDRQFILSSKKLLLSDSGFYLCAWSPGTSGRDEQYFGPGTRLTVT.

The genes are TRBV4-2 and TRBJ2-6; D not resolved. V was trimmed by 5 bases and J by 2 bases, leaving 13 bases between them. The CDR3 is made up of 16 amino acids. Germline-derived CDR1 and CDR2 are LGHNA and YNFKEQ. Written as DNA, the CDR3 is TGTGCCAGCAGCAGAGCAGGAATTGCTGGGGCCAACGTCCTGACTTTC. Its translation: CASSRAGIAGANVLTF.

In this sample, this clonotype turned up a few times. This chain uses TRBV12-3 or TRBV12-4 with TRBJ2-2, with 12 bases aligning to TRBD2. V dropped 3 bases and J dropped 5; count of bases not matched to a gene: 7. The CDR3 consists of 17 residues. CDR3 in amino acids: CASSFVGLAGRTGELFF. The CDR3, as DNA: TGTGCCAGCAGTTTCGTCGGACTAGCGGGAAGGACCGGGGAGCTGTTTTTT.

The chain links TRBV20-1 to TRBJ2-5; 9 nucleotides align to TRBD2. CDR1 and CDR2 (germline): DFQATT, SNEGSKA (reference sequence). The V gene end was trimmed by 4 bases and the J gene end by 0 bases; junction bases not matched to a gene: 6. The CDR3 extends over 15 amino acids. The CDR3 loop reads CSATELAGYQETQYF. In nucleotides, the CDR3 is TGCAGTGCTACGGAGCTAGCGGGGTACCAAGAGACCCAGTACTTC.

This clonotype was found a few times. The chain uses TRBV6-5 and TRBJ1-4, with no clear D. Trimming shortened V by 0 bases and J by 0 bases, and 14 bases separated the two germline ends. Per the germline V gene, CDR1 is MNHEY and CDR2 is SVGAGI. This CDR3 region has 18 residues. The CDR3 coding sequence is TGTGCCAGCAGTTACTCGCGCCGACAACGAGCAACTAATGAAAAACTGTTTTTT. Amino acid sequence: CASSYSRRQRATNEKLFF.

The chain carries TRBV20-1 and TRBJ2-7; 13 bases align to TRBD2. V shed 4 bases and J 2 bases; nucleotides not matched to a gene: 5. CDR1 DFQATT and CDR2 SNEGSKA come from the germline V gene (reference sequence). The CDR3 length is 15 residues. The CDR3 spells CSANSGTSGTYEQYF. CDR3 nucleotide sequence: TGCAGTGCTAACTCCGGGACTAGCGGGACCTACGAGCAGTACTTC.

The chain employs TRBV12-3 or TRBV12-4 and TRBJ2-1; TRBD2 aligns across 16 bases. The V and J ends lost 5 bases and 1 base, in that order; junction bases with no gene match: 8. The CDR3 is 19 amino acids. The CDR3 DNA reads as TGTGCCAGCAGTCCGGGACTAGCGGGAGGGCCTGTATCCTACAATGAGCAGTTCTTC. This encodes CASSPGLAGGPVSYNEQFF.

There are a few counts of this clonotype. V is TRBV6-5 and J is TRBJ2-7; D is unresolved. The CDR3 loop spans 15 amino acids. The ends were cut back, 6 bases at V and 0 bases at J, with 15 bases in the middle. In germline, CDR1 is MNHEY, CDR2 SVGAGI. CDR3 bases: TGTGCCAGCAGACTACTAAGAGGTAGCTCCTACGAGCAGTACTTC. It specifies CASRLLRGSSYEQYF.

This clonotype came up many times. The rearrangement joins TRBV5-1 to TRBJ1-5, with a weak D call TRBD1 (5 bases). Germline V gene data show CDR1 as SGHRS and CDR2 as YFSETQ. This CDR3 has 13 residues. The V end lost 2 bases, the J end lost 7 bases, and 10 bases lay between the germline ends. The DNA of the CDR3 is TGCGCCAGCAGCTTAACTAGGGACCAGCCCCAGCATTTT. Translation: CASSLTRDQPQHF.

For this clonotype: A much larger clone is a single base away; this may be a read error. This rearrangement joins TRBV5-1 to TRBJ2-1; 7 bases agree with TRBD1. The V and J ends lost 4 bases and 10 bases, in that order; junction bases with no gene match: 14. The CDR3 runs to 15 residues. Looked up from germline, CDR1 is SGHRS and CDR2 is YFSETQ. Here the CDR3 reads CASSPGYRGAYEQFF. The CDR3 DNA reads TGCGCCAGCAGCCCTGGTTACAGGGGCGCCTACGAGCAGTTCTTC.

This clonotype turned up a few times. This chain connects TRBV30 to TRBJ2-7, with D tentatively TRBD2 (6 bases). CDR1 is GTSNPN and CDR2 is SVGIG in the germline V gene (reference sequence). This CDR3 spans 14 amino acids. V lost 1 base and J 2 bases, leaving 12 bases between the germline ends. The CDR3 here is CAWSEDGGTYEQYF. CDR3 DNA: TGTGCCTGGAGTGAAGACGGGGGAACCTACGAGCAGTACTTC. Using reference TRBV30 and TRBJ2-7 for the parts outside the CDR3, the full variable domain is SQTIHQWPATLVQPVGSPLSLECTVEGTSNPNLYWYRQAAGRGLQLLFYSVGIGQISSEVPQNLSASRPQDRQFILSSKKLLLSDSGFYLCAWSEDGGTYEQYFGPGTRLTVT.

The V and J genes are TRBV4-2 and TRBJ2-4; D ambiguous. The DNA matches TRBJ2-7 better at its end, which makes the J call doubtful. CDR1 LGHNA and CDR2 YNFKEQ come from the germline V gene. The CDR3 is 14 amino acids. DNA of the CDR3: TGTGCCAGCAGCCATCCAGGCGGTCCGTACGAGCAGTACTTC. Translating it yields CASSHPGGPYEQYF.

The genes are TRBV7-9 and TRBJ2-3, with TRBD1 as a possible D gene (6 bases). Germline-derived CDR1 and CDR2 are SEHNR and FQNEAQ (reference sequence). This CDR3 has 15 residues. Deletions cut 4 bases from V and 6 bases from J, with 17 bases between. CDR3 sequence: CASSSPGQSEDTQYF. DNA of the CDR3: TGTGCCAGCAGCTCCCCGGGACAATCTGAGGATACGCAGTATTTT.

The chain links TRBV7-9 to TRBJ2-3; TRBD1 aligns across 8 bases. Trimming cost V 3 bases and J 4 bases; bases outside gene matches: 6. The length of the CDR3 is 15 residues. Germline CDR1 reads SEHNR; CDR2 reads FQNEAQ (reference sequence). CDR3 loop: CASSFGTGRADTQYF. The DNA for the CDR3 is TGTGCCAGCAGCTTCGGGACAGGTCGGGCAGATACGCAGTATTTT. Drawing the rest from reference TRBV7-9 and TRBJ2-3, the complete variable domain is DTGVSQNPRHKITKRGQNVTFRCDPISEHNRLYWYRQTLGQGPEFLTYFQNEAQLEKSRLLSDRFSAERPKGSFSTLEIQRTEQGDSAMYLCASSFGTGRADTQYFGPGTRLTVL.

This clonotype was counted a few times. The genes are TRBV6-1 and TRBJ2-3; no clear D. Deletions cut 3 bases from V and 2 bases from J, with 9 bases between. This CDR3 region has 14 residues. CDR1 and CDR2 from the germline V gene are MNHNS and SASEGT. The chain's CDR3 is CASSEGAHTDTQYF. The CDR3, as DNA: TGTGCCAGCAGTGAGGGTGCACACACAGATACGCAGTATTTT.

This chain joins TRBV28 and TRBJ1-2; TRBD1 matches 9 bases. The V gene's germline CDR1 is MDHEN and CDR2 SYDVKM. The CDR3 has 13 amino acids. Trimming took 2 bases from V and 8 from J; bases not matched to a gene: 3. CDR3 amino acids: CASSLTGQGGYTF. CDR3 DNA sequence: TGTGCCAGCAGTTTAACGGGACAGGGAGGCTACACCTTC.

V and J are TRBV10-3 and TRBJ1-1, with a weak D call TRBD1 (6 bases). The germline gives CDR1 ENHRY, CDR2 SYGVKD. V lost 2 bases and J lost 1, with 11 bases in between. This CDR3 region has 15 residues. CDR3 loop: CAISERAGENTEAFF. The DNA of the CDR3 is TGTGCCATCAGTGAGAGGGCAGGGGAGAACACTGAAGCTTTCTTT.

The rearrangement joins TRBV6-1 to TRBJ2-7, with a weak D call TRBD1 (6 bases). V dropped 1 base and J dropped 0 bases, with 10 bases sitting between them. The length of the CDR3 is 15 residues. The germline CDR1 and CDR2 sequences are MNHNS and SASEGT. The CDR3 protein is CASSEVGTFSYEQYF. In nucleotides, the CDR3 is TGTGCCAGCAGTGAAGTTGGGACATTCTCCTACGAGCAGTACTTC.

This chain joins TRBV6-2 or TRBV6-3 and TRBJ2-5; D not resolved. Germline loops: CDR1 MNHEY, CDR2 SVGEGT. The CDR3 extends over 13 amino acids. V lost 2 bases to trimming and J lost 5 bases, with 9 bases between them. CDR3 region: CASSYHLGETQYF. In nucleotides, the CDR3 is TGTGCCAGCAGTTACCACCTGGGGGAGACCCAGTACTTC.

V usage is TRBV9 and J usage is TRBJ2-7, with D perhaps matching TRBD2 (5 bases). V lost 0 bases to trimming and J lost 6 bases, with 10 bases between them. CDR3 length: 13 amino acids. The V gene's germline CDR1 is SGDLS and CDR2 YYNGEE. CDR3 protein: CASSVARGSEQYF. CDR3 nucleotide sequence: TGTGCCAGCAGCGTAGCTCGGGGATCCGAGCAGTACTTC.

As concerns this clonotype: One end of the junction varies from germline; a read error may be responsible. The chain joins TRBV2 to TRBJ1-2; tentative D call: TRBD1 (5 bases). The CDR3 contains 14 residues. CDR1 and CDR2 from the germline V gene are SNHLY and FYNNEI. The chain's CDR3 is CAGSEGRVRNGYTF. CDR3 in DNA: TGTGCCGGCAGTGAGGGCAGGGTGAGGAATGGCTACACCTTC.